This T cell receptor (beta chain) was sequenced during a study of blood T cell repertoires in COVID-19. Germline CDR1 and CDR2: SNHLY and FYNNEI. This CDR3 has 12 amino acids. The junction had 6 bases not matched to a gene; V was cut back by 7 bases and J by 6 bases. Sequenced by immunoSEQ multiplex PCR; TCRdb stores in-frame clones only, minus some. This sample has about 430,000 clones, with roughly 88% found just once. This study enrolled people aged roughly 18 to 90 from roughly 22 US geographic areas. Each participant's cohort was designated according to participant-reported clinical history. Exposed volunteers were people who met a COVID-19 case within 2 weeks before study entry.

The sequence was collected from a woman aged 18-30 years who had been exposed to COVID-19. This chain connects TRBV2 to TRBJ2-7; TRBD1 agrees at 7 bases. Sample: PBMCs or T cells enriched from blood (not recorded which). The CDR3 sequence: CASNRDRAEQYF. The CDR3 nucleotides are TGTGCCAGCAATAGAGACAGGGCCGAGCAGTACTTC.